Reported below is one T cell receptor (beta chain). As yet, its antigen is unknown. The repertoire was sequenced with immunoSEQ multiplex PCR; TCRdb's copy has only in-frame clones and lacks some. The sample yields more than 100,000 clones, 92% seen once. The sample belongs to a study of T cell responses to AZD1222 COVID-19 vaccine. Study-wide points: Clonal diversity may have been underestimated in mostly white British donors.

V was trimmed by 3 bases and J by 3 bases, leaving 8 bases between them. Germline V gives CDR1 LNHDA, CDR2 SQIVND (reference sequence). This CDR3 has 13 residues. The sequenced sample was peripheral blood, obtained on day 0 of AZD1222 vaccination. The chain combines TRBV19 with TRBJ1-1; D is unclear. The TCR sequence derives from an adult in good health. The CDR3 DNA reads as TGTGCCAGTAGTATTGTCTGGGACACTGAAGCTTTCTTT. Translated, it gives CASSIVWDTEAFF. The variable domain in full, with the rest retrieved from reference TRBV19 and TRBJ1-1, is DGGITQSPKYLFRKEGQNVTLSCEQNLNHDAMYWYRQDPGQGLRLIYYSQIVNDFQKGDIAEGYSVSREKKESFPLTVTSAQKNPTAFYLCASSIVWDTEAFFGQGTRLTVV.